This T cell receptor beta chain was identified during a study of cytomegalovirus exposure and HLA in healthy donors. From the approximately 110-subject validation cohort, which was separate from the roughly 630-subject first cohort, the donors were drawn. TCRdb keeps only in-frame clones here, not all; method: immunoSEQ multiplex PCR. The sample lists 100,000 to 120,000 clones, about nine tenths occurring once. The CDR3 sequence is 14 residues long. The J segment lost 4 bases and the V segment lost 3 bases, leaving 3 bases of the junction unmatched. Germline assignment: CDR1 SGDLS and CDR2 YYNGEE. The sequencing sample was made of PBMCs. This chain joins TRBV9 and TRBJ2-3; TRBD1 agrees at 9 bases. This sequence originates from a woman in her late teens or twenties in good health and CMV-seronegative. The CDR3 is CASSAGQGPDTQYF. For the CDR3, the DNA is TGTGCCAGCAGCGCGGGACAGGGTCCAGATACGCAGTATTTT. Drawing the rest from reference TRBV9 and TRBJ2-3, the complete variable domain is DSGVTQTPKHLITATGQRVTLRCSPRSGDLSVYWYQQSLDQGLQFLIQYYNGEERAKGNILERFSAQQFPDLHSELNLSSLELGDSALYFCASSAGQGPDTQYFGPGTRLTVL.